These 31 T cell receptor beta chains came from one sample sequenced in a study of graft-versus-host responses after intestinal transplantation. Method: immunoSEQ multiplex PCR; TCRdb's copy keeps in-frame clones and lacks some. This sample has approximately 60,000 clones, with approximately 90% found just once. The specimen was PBMCs, collected 26 days after transplant. Receptors were obtained from a human patient who received an intestinal transplant, so some T cells may come from the graft donor.

This chain joins TRBV28 and TRBJ2-7, with TRBD1 identical over 9 bases. Germline CDR1 is MDHEN and CDR2 is SYDVKM. With 5 bases clipped from V and 0 bases from J, the junction kept 5 bases outside the gene matches. The CDR3 runs 15 residues. CDR3 protein: CASSLGQGSSYEQYV. The CDR3 region has the DNA TGTGCCAGCAGTCTGGGACAGGGAAGCTCCTACGAGCAGTACGTC.

This chain uses TRBV7-9 with TRBJ1-1, with 8 positions matching TRBD1. Trimming at V came to 4 bases and at J to 5 bases, leaving 9 bases not matched to a gene. This CDR3 spans 15 amino acids. Germline CDR1 is SEHNR and CDR2 is FQNEAQ (reference sequence). The CDR3: CASSSPRGRKTEAFF. The CDR3 DNA follows: TGTGCCAGCAGCTCCCCCAGGGGGCGAAAGACTGAAGCTTTCTTT. Using reference TRBV7-9 and TRBJ1-1 for the parts outside the CDR3, the full variable domain is DTGVSQNPRHKITKRGQNVTFRCDPISEHNRLYWYRQTLGQGPEFLTYFQNEAQLEKSRLLSDRFSAERPKGSFSTLEIQRTEQGDSAMYLCASSSPRGRKTEAFFGQGTRLTVV.

In this sample, this clone turned up once. This chain joins TRBV5-1 and TRBJ2-7; tentatively, D is TRBD2 (6 bases). V was cut by 0 bases and J by 1 base, with 11 bases left in between. This CDR3 comprises 15 residues. Germline loops: CDR1 SGHRS, CDR2 YFSETQ. In nucleotides, the CDR3 is TGCGCCAGCAGCTTGGGTTTGGGGGGATCCTACGAGCAGTACTTC. It yields the protein CASSLGLGGSYEQYF.

The V and J genes are TRBV27 and TRBJ2-5, with 7 bases identical to TRBD1. The CDR3 sequence is 15 residues long. V lost 3 bases to trimming and J lost 2 bases; unmatched junction nucleotides: 6. Germline assignment: CDR1 MNHEY and CDR2 SMNVEV (reference sequence). The CDR3 nucleotides read TGTGCCAGCAGTTTCGCCGGGACAGATCAAGAGACCCAGTACTTC. This sequence encodes CASSFAGTDQETQYF.

The chain links TRBV7-8 to TRBJ1-1; D unclear. Trimming took off 1 base at V and 0 bases at J, with 9 bases between the two ends. Germline-derived CDR1 and CDR2 are SGHVS and FQNEAQ. The CDR3 has 15 amino acids. CDR3 residues: CASSLEPVLNTEAFF. CDR3 in DNA: TGTGCCAGCAGCTTAGAACCGGTCCTGAACACTGAAGCTTTCTTT.

This chain links TRBV28 with TRBJ2-5; TRBD1 matches 11 bases. CDR1 and CDR2 (germline): MDHEN, SYDVKM. The junction had 12 bases not matched to a gene; V was cut back by 3 bases and J by 3 bases. This CDR3 region has 18 residues. CDR3 amino acids: CASSLPDRGRGAEETQYF. The CDR3 nucleotides are TGTGCCAGCAGTTTGCCGGACAGGGGGCGAGGGGCGGAAGAGACCCAGTACTTC.

V usage is TRBV15 and J usage is TRBJ2-1; 8 nucleotides line up with TRBD1. The CDR3 contains 15 residues. The V gene's germline CDR1 is LNHNV and CDR2 YYDKDF (reference sequence). V was pared by 0 bases and J by 10 bases, with 8 bases of the junction left unmatched. CDR3 region: CATSREGQVPREQFF. CDR3 nucleotides: TGTGCCACCAGCAGAGAGGGACAGGTCCCCCGAGAGCAGTTCTTC. The whole variable domain, filled in from reference TRBV15 and TRBJ2-1, reads DAMVIQNPRYQVTQFGKPVTLSCSQTLNHNVMYWYQQKSSQAPKLLFHYYDKDFNNEADTPDNFQSRRPNTSFCFLDIRSPGLGDTAMYLCATSREGQVPREQFFGPGTRLTVL.

The rearrangement links TRBV19 to TRBJ2-2; 7 bases map to TRBD1. Trimming removed 6 bases from V and 0 bases from J; junction bases left unmatched: 4. The CDR3 is made up of 15 amino acids. The germline CDR1 and CDR2 sequences are LNHDA and SQIVND (reference sequence). CDR3 in amino acids: CASRWTGANTGELFF. The CDR3 nucleotides read TGTGCCAGTAGATGGACAGGCGCGAACACCGGGGAGCTGTTTTTT. The complete variable domain, with remaining parts taken from reference TRBV19 and TRBJ2-2, reads DGGITQSPKYLFRKEGQNVTLSCEQNLNHDAMYWYRQDPGQGLRLIYYSQIVNDFQKGDIAEGYSVSREKKESFPLTVTSAQKNPTAFYLCASRWTGANTGELFFGEGSRLTVL.

As for this clone: Within the sample, other DNA sequences also encode this same CDR3. This chain links TRBV4-1 with TRBJ2-1, with D unresolved. This CDR3 spans 14 amino acids. Trimming took off 0 bases at V and 4 bases at J, with 7 bases between the two ends. Germline V lookup: CDR1 MGHRA, CDR2 YSYEKL. CDR3 amino acids: CASSQDPAYNEQFF. CDR3 sequence (DNA): TGCGCCAGCAGCCAAGATCCAGCGTACAATGAGCAGTTCTTC.

This clone showed up just once. The chain couples TRBV28 to TRBJ1-6; possibly TRBD1 for D (6 bases). This CDR3 contains 15 residues. V was trimmed by 4 bases and J by 8 bases, leaving 15 bases between them. Germline V gives CDR1 MDHEN, CDR2 SYDVKM. CDR3 DNA sequence: TGTGCCAGCAGTTCCAAGCCGGACAGTTATTCACCCCTCCACTTT. Translated: CASSSKPDSYSPLHF.

The rearrangement uses TRBV4-1 and TRBJ2-7, with 11 bases fitting TRBD2. The CDR3 is made up of 15 amino acids. The V gene's germline CDR1 is MGHRA and CDR2 YSYEKL. J was trimmed by 0 bases and V by 4 bases; bases with no gene match: 2. CDR3 sequence reads: CASSLAGGSSYEQYV. In nucleotides, the CDR3 is TGCGCCAGCAGCCTAGCGGGGGGGAGCTCCTACGAGCAGTACGTC.

V usage is TRBV9 and J usage is TRBJ2-7; 7 bases are shared with TRBD1. The CDR3 is 14 amino acids. V was clipped by 3 bases and J by 3 bases; unmatched bases: 6. CDR1 is SGDLS and CDR2 is YYNGEE in the germline V gene. The CDR3 sequence is CASSAGTEIYEQYF. CDR3 nucleotides: TGTGCCAGCAGCGCGGGGACAGAGATCTACGAGCAGTACTTC.

CDR3 loop: CASSQVALGGLTGELFF. DNA for the CDR3: TGTGCCAGCAGCCAAGTTGCCCTAGGGGGCCTCACCGGGGAGCTGTTTTTT. The chain has TRBV4-2 and TRBJ2-2; TRBD1 aligns across 7 bases. The CDR3 loop spans 17 amino acids. CDR1 and CDR2 (germline): LGHNA, YNFKEQ. With 1 base clipped from V and 4 bases from J, the junction kept 9 bases outside the gene matches.

The V call is TRBV29-1, the J call TRBJ2-7; weak D call: TRBD1 (5 bases). V was cut by 4 bases and J by 6 bases, with 13 bases left in between. This CDR3 is built from 12 residues. Germline-derived CDR1 and CDR2 are SQVTM and ANQGSEA. The CDR3 DNA reads TGCAGCGTTGTGGGGCCGTCGGGCGAGCAGTACTTC. Protein product: CSVVGPSGEQYF.

The V and J genes are TRBV18 and TRBJ2-1; a possible D gene is TRBD2 (5 bases). This CDR3 spans 14 amino acids. Trimming took 5 bases from V and 5 from J, leaving 13 bases between them. Looked up from germline, CDR1 is KGHSH and CDR2 is LQKENI. The CDR3 region is CASSWPVGDNEQFF. The CDR3 coding sequence is TGTGCCAGCTCATGGCCCGTCGGGGACAATGAGCAGTTCTTC. Full variable domain (remainder filled in from reference TRBV18 and TRBJ2-1): NAGVMQNPRHLVRRRGQEARLRCSPMKGHSHVYWYRQLPEEGLKFMVYLQKENIIDESGMPKERFSAEFPKEGPSILRIQQVVRGDSAAYFCASSWPVGDNEQFFGPGTRLTVL.

This clone showed up just once. The chain carries TRBV5-1 and TRBJ2-1; 8 nucleotides line up with TRBD1. The V gene's germline CDR1 is SGHRS and CDR2 YFSETQ. Trimming took 4 bases from V and 6 from J; bases not matched to a gene: 9. The length of the CDR3 is 15 residues. CDR3 in DNA: TGCGCCAGCAGCGATTCGACAGGGGCCAGCAATGAGCAGTTCTTC. Protein product: CASSDSTGASNEQFF.

On this clone itself: Distinct nucleotide sequences in the sample also encode this CDR3. The CDR3, as DNA: TGCGCCAGCAGCTTGGTGCGGGGGCGGAACACCGGGGAGCTGTTTTTT. It translates to CASSLVRGRNTGELFF. This rearrangement joins TRBV5-1 to TRBJ2-2; TRBD2 might be the D (7 bases). The germline CDR1 and CDR2 sequences are SGHRS and YFSETQ. The germline V and J ends were trimmed by 0 bases and 1 base, with 10 bases remaining between them. The CDR3 has 16 amino acids. The full variable domain, rest sourced from reference TRBV5-1 and TRBJ2-2, is KAGVTQTPRYLIKTRGQQVTLSCSPISGHRSVSWYQQTPGQGLQFLFEYFSETQRNKGNFPGRFSGRQFSNSRSEMNVSTLELGDSALYLCASSLVRGRNTGELFFGEGSRLTVL.

The V and J genes are TRBV27 and TRBJ1-2; D is undetermined. CDR3 length: 13 residues. V was clipped by 3 bases and J by 2 bases, with 7 bases between them. The germline V gene has CDR1 MNHEY and CDR2 SMNVEV (reference sequence). CDR3 sequence: CASSLAENYGYTF. CDR3 nucleotides: TGTGCCAGCAGTTTGGCGGAGAACTATGGCTACACCTTC.

The rearrangement uses TRBV30 and TRBJ1-4, with D perhaps matching TRBD1 (5 bases). Between the trimmed V and J ends, which lost 5 bases and 4 bases, there was a span of 14 bases. Germline values: CDR1 GTSNPN, CDR2 SVGIG (reference sequence). This CDR3 contains 14 residues. CDR3 sequence: CAWEPGTGNEKLFF. CDR3 nucleotides: TGTGCCTGGGAACCGGGGACTGGTAATGAAAAACTGTTTTTT.

This chain connects TRBV5-5 to TRBJ2-2, with TRBD1 as a possible D gene (5 bases). The CDR3 extends over 15 amino acids. CDR1 is SGHKS, CDR2 YYEKEE, per germline (reference sequence). The ends were cut back, 0 bases at V and 0 bases at J, with 6 bases in the middle. CDR3 residues: CASSLGQTNTGELFF. Here the CDR3 DNA reads TGTGCCAGCAGCTTGGGACAGACGAACACCGGGGAGCTGTTTTTT.

The DNA of the CDR3 is TGTGCCAGCACGGGGGAGCCCCAGCATTTT. Its translation: CASTGEPQHF. V gene TRBV14 combines with J gene TRBJ1-5; possibly TRBD1 for D (5 bases). The germline CDR1 and CDR2 sequences are SGHDN and FVKESK. V was pared by 7 bases and J by 8 bases, with 6 bases between. This CDR3 spans 10 amino acids.

In this sample, this clone turned up a few times. The V and J genes are TRBV5-4 and TRBJ2-5; TRBD1 aligns across 9 bases. V lost 3 bases, J lost 4 bases, and 7 bases stayed unmatched. The CDR3 has 15 amino acids. Germline loops: CDR1 SGHNT, CDR2 YYREEE (reference sequence). The CDR3: CASSSPGQGRETQYF. DNA for the CDR3: TGTGCCAGCAGCTCCCCGGGACAGGGACGAGAGACCCAGTACTTC.

The gene calls are TRBV6-1 and TRBJ2-1; 9 nucleotides align to TRBD1. V was pared by 5 bases and J by 9 bases, with 11 bases of the junction left unmatched. CDR1 is MNHNS, CDR2 SASEGT, per germline. The CDR3 length is 15 residues. CDR3 sequence: CASSHPGQGRSEQFF. In nucleotides, the CDR3 is TGTGCCAGCAGTCATCCGGGACAGGGTCGTAGTGAGCAGTTCTTC.

DNA for the CDR3: TGTGCCAGCAGGCCCTCGACTGACAGTTCCTATAATTCACCCCTCCACTTT. Residues: CASRPSTDSSYNSPLHF. The chain has TRBV28 and TRBJ1-6, with a weak D call TRBD1 (5 bases). V lost 6 bases to trimming and J lost 1 base, with 16 bases between them. The germline CDR1 and CDR2 sequences are MDHEN and SYDVKM. The CDR3 loop spans 17 amino acids.

The chain recombines TRBV5-1 with TRBJ2-1, with TRBD1 matching over 7 bases. CDR1 and CDR2 (germline): SGHRS, YFSETQ. V shed 2 bases and J 4 bases; nucleotides not matched to a gene: 6. The CDR3 loop spans 15 amino acids. The chain's CDR3 is CASSFTGDLYNEQFF. The DNA for the CDR3 is TGCGCCAGCAGCTTCACAGGGGACCTTTACAATGAGCAGTTCTTC.

This sequence joins TRBV7-9 and TRBJ2-7, with 10 bases matching TRBD2. With V trimmed by 5 bases and J by 4 bases, 11 bases remained unmatched. The germline V gene has CDR1 SEHNR and CDR2 FQNEAQ (reference sequence). The CDR3 spans 16 residues. The CDR3 DNA sequence: TGTGCCAGCAGCCAGGCCCCCACTAGCGGGGCTTACGAGCAGTACTTC. Amino acid sequence: CASSQAPTSGAYEQYF.

The V call is TRBV6-1, the J call TRBJ2-7; D is perhaps TRBD1 (6 bases). The CDR3 is made up of 13 amino acids. Germline CDR1 is MNHNS and CDR2 is SASEGT. Between the trimmed V and J ends, which lost 5 bases and 3 bases, there was a span of 11 bases. The CDR3 protein is CASSSRDNYEQYF. Written as DNA, the CDR3 is TGTGCCAGCAGTTCCCGGGACAACTACGAGCAGTACTTC.

The J gene is TRBJ2-7, the V gene TRBV15, with D possibly being TRBD1 (6 bases). The V end lost 0 bases, the J end lost 1 base, and 16 bases lay between the germline ends. Germline values: CDR1 LNHNV, CDR2 YYDKDF (reference sequence). The CDR3 runs to 17 residues. The CDR3 DNA reads as TGTGCCACCAGCAGAGAAGAGGGACAAGAGATTTCCTACGAGCAGTACTTC. This encodes CATSREEGQEISYEQYF.

This clone was found once. V usage is TRBV7-9 and J usage is TRBJ2-7, with TRBD2 identical over 8 bases. V shed 5 bases and J 6 bases; nucleotides not matched to a gene: 3. This CDR3 is 12 amino acids long. Per the germline V gene, CDR1 is SEHNR and CDR2 is FQNEAQ (reference sequence). The CDR3 loop reads CASSTAGGEQYF. CDR3 in DNA: TGTGCCAGCAGCACCGCGGGAGGCGAGCAGTACTTC.

This clone appeared a few times. The chain uses TRBV4-1 and TRBJ2-7; no reliable D call. Trimming pared 0 bases from V and 1 base from J, leaving 10 bases between. Germline V gives CDR1 MGHRA, CDR2 YSYEKL. The CDR3 covers 15 residues. CDR3 coding DNA: TGCGCCAGCAGCCAAGACAACAGCCTATCCTACGAGCAGTACTTC. Protein sequence: CASSQDNSLSYEQYF.

The chain couples TRBV27 to TRBJ1-1, with TRBD1 as a possible D gene (5 bases). Germline V lookup: CDR1 MNHEY, CDR2 SMNVEV (reference sequence). The CDR3 spans 15 residues. V lost 5 bases, J lost 5 bases, and 18 bases lay in between. Here the CDR3 reads CASSLLGAGDTEAFF. In nucleotides, the CDR3 is TGTGCCAGCAGTCTCCTTGGGGCGGGGGATACTGAAGCTTTCTTT.